The rows below give T cell receptor beta chains drawn from one sample of a study of blood T cell repertoires in COVID-19. Profiled with immunoSEQ multiplex PCR; TCRdb holds only in-frame clones, not every one. The table lists approximately 280,000 clones, about 90% of them singletons. The specimen sequenced was peripheral blood. Receptor source: a woman in her 30s who had recovered from COVID-19. Both conserved end residues are part of each CDR3. A D gene is named only where the DNA matches it firmly. Clone size is stated in some rows and not others, as once, few, many or a class when expanded.

V gene: TRBV3-1/TRBV3-2; D gene: .; J gene: TRBJ2-3; clone size: few; CDR3 protein: CASSQGAGTDTQYF; CDR3 DNA: TGTGCCAGCAGCCAAGGGGCAGGGACAGATACGCAGTATTTT
V gene: TRBV3-1/TRBV3-2; D gene: .; J gene: TRBJ2-2; clone size: few; CDR3 protein: CASSQARTGELFF; CDR3 DNA: TGTGCCAGCAGCCAAGCACGGACCGGGGAGCTGTTTTTT
V gene: TRBV7-2; D gene: TRBD2; J gene: TRBJ2-1; clone size: .; CDR3 protein: CASSFHGGMSSYNEQFF; CDR3 DNA: TGTGCCAGCAGCTTTCACGGGGGGATGAGCTCCTACAATGAGCAGTTCTTC
V gene: TRBV5-1; D gene: .; J gene: TRBJ1-1; clone size: once; CDR3 protein: CASSRDKTMTEAFF; CDR3 DNA: TGCGCCAGCAGCCGGGACAAGACGATGACTGAAGCTTTCTTT
V gene: TRBV4-1; D gene: TRBD2; J gene: TRBJ2-1; clone size: .; CDR3 protein: CASSQALLAGGDEQFF; CDR3 DNA: TGCGCCAGCAGCCAAGCTCTGTTAGCGGGAGGGGATGAGCAGTTCTTC
V gene: TRBV12-5; D gene: TRBD1; J gene: TRBJ2-5; clone size: .; CDR3 protein: CASGLGSPGQGLETQYF; CDR3 DNA: TGTGCTAGTGGTTTGGGCTCACCGGGACAGGGATTGGAGACCCAGTACTTC
V gene: TRBV10-3; D gene: TRBD1; J gene: TRBJ2-2; clone size: once; CDR3 protein: CAIRGTANTGELFF; CDR3 DNA: TGTGCCATCAGGGGGACAGCGAACACCGGGGAGCTGTTTTTT
V gene: TRBV19; D gene: .; J gene: TRBJ1-1; clone size: .; CDR3 protein: CASSIPLANTEAFF; CDR3 DNA: TGTGCCAGTAGTATTCCCCTGGCGAACACTGAAGCTTTCTTT
V gene: TRBV7-2; D gene: TRBD1; J gene: TRBJ2-7; clone size: .; CDR3 protein: CASSPGTGQIYEQYF; CDR3 DNA: TGTGCCAGCAGCCCAGGGACAGGGCAAATCTACGAGCAGTACTTC
V gene: TRBV11-2; D gene: .; J gene: TRBJ2-7; clone size: .; CDR3 protein: CASSFTGYSYEQYF; CDR3 DNA: TGTGCCAGCAGCTTTACAGGGTATTCCTACGAGCAGTACTTC
V gene: TRBV19; D gene: .; J gene: TRBJ2-3; clone size: .; CDR3 protein: CASSISKGFGRADTQYF; CDR3 DNA: TGTGCCAGTAGTATTAGTAAGGGGTTCGGGCGTGCAGATACGCAGTATTTT
V gene: TRBV21-1; D gene: .; J gene: TRBJ2-7; clone size: few; CDR3 protein: CASSPFAPAGGPYEQYF; CDR3 DNA: TGTGCCAGCAGCCCCTTTGCGCCCGCGGGAGGGCCCTACGAGCAGTACTTC
V gene: TRBV30; D gene: TRBD2; J gene: TRBJ2-2; clone size: .; CDR3 protein: CAWSASGSGTGELFF; CDR3 DNA: TGTGCCTGGAGTGCTAGCGGGAGCGGGACCGGGGAGCTGTTTTTT
V gene: TRBV19; D gene: .; J gene: TRBJ1-1; clone size: once; CDR3 protein: CASSMGREAFF; CDR3 DNA: TGTGCCAGTAGTATGGGGCGTGAAGCTTTCTTT
V gene: TRBV6-2/TRBV6-3; D gene: .; J gene: TRBJ1-1; clone size: .; CDR3 protein: CASSRGVQNTEAFF; CDR3 DNA: TGTGCCAGCAGCCGGGGCGTCCAGAACACTGAAGCTTTCTTT
V gene: TRBV12-5; D gene: .; J gene: TRBJ1-2; clone size: .; CDR3 protein: CASGETLGGGLGYGYTF; CDR3 DNA: TGTGCTAGTGGAGAGACCCTTGGCGGGGGCTTAGGGTATGGCTACACCTTC
V gene: TRBV19; D gene: .; J gene: TRBJ1-1; clone size: .; CDR3 protein: CASSIPPIRGGGHTEAFF; CDR3 DNA: TGTGCCAGTAGTATCCCCCCAATCCGGGGAGGGGGACACACTGAAGCTTTCTTT
V gene: TRBV10-3; D gene: TRBD1; J gene: TRBJ2-6; clone size: .; CDR3 protein: CAISGTGNGANVLTF; CDR3 DNA: TGTGCCATCAGTGGGACAGGGAATGGGGCCAACGTCCTGACTTTC